These 29 T cell receptor beta chains originate from one sample sequenced in a study of CD8 T cells in Susac syndrome. When the RNA was reverse transcribed, random hexamers were used with an input of roughly 0.45 to 1 ug. TCRdb ran MiXCR on the immunoSEQ multiplex PCR reads and lists one entry per CDR3 protein. The sample shows 250,000 to 300,000 distinct CDR3 sequences, around 89% of them seen only once. Source material: CD8+ T cells from PBMCs. The receptors originated from a human donor with multiple sclerosis.

The rearrangement joins TRBV11-3 to TRBJ2-7; 9 bases map to TRBD1. Germline assignment: CDR1 SGHNT and CDR2 YENEEA. J gave up 3 bases and V 5 bases, and 5 bases lay outside the gene matches. This CDR3 comprises 14 residues. CDR3 in DNA: TGTGCCAGCAGCCACCGGGACAGGGTCTACGAGCAGTACTTC. Translation: CASSHRDRVYEQYF. Using reference TRBV11-3 and TRBJ2-7 for the parts outside the CDR3, the full variable domain is EAGVVQSPRYKIIEKKQPVAFWCNPISGHNTLYWYLQNLGQGPELLIRYENEEAVDDSQLPKDRFSAERLKGVDSTLKIQPAELGDSAVYLCASSHRDRVYEQYFGPGTRLTVT.

The gene calls are TRBV7-9 and TRBJ2-3; 8 bases align to TRBD1. The CDR3 contains 16 residues. Germline V gene lookup returns CDR1 SEHNR and CDR2 FQNEAQ (reference sequence). V lost 5 bases, J lost 4 bases, and 11 bases stayed unmatched. CDR3 region: CASSQSAQGASDTQYF. The CDR3 bases are TGTGCCAGCAGCCAAAGTGCTCAGGGGGCATCAGATACGCAGTATTTT.

This chain links TRBV19 with TRBJ1-5; D gene ambiguous. Germline V CDR1 and CDR2: LNHDA, SQIVND (reference sequence). The CDR3 sequence is 16 residues long. The V end was cut by 3 bases, the J end by 9 bases, with 21 bases between. As DNA, the CDR3 is TGTGCCAGTAGTATTCCCGAGCACTCGATGAATAGGCCCCAGCATTTT. This encodes CASSIPEHSMNRPQHF.

This chain uses TRBV7-9 with TRBJ2-7; D is possibly TRBD2 (6 bases). The CDR3 runs 17 residues. Between the trimmed V and J ends, which lost 1 base and 0 bases, there was a span of 16 bases. Germline assignment: CDR1 SEHNR and CDR2 FQNEAQ (reference sequence). As DNA, the CDR3 is TGTGCCAGCAGCTTAGGACTCTCGCGGGGACGCTCCTACGAGCAGTACTTC. Protein product: CASSLGLSRGRSYEQYF.

J is TRBJ1-4 and V is TRBV6-5; D remains ambiguous. The length of the CDR3 is 15 residues. Trimming removed 5 bases at V and 7 bases at J, with 17 bases between. Germline CDR1 MNHEY, CDR2 SVGAGI. CDR3 in amino acids: CASSPKTDQIEKLFF. CDR3 nucleotides: TGTGCCAGCAGTCCCAAGACGGACCAGATTGAAAAACTGTTTTTT.

The chain has TRBV27 and TRBJ2-1; 12 nucleotides match TRBD2. V gave up 6 bases and J gave up 5 bases; unmatched junction bases: 5. This CDR3 has 15 amino acids. From germline, CDR1 is MNHEY and CDR2 SMNVEV (reference sequence). CDR3 amino acids: CASSPGLAGDNEQFF. DNA for the CDR3: TGTGCCAGCAGCCCGGGACTAGCGGGCGACAATGAGCAGTTCTTC.

This chain joins TRBV7-2 and TRBJ2-5, with 14 positions matching TRBD2. The V and J ends lost 5 bases and 12 bases, in that order; junction bases with no gene match: 5. The CDR3 length is 13 residues. Germline V gives CDR1 SGHTA, CDR2 FQGNSA. The chain's CDR3 is CASSAGLAGEKYF. The CDR3 DNA is TGTGCCAGCAGCGCGGGACTAGCGGGGGAGAAGTACTTC.

The CDR3 protein is CASSPLATSGSSGYEQYF. The CDR3 DNA follows: TGTGCCAGCAGCCCTCTAGCGACTAGCGGGAGTTCGGGCTACGAGCAGTACTTC. The V gene is TRBV5-4, the J gene TRBJ2-7; TRBD2 agrees at 12 bases. Germline V gives CDR1 SGHNT, CDR2 YYREEE (reference sequence). Trimming took 4 bases from V and 3 from J; bases not matched to a gene: 14. The CDR3 is 18 residues long.

The chain joins TRBV19 to TRBJ2-7; 8 nucleotides align to TRBD1. V lost 10 bases, J lost 1 base, and 3 bases stayed unmatched. This CDR3 is 12 amino acids long. Germline V gene data show CDR1 as LNHDA and CDR2 as SQIVND (reference sequence). The CDR3 region has the DNA TGTGCCACCCGGGACAGGTCCTACGAGCAGTACTTC. This encodes CATRDRSYEQYF. Drawing the rest from reference TRBV19 and TRBJ2-7, the complete variable domain is DGGITQSPKYLFRKEGQNVTLSCEQNLNHDAMYWYRQDPGQGLRLIYYSQIVNDFQKGDIAEGYSVSREKKESFPLTVTSAQKNPTAFYLCATRDRSYEQYFGPGTRLTVT.

The chain is built from TRBV15 and TRBJ2-1; D uncertain. The CDR3 is made up of 12 amino acids. Trimming left V 5 bases short and J 9 bases short, with 11 bases between. Germline V gives CDR1 LNHNV, CDR2 YYDKDF (reference sequence). In DNA form, the CDR3 reads TGTGCCACCAGCCCGGAAGGATTTGAGCAGTTCTTC. Encoded protein: CATSPEGFEQFF.

The chain is built from TRBV6-5 and TRBJ2-6; weak D call: TRBD1 (5 bases). Deletions cut 1 base from V and 0 bases from J, with 10 bases between. CDR1 is MNHEY, CDR2 SVGAGI, per germline. The CDR3 is 17 residues long. The CDR3 bases are TGTGCCAGCAGTTACTTCCAGGGTGGCTCTGGGGCCAACGTCCTGACTTTC. Translation gives CASSYFQGGSGANVLTF.

The V call is TRBV20-1, the J call TRBJ1-3; possibly TRBD1 for D (5 bases). Germline V gene sequence: CDR1 DFQATT, CDR2 SNEGSKA (reference sequence). V lost 6 bases, J lost 3 bases, and 15 bases lay in between. CDR3 length: 14 residues. The CDR3 loop is CSAPRAFDGNTIYF. The CDR3 DNA reads TGCAGTGCACCCAGGGCTTTTGATGGAAACACCATATATTTT.

V usage is TRBV2 and J usage is TRBJ2-7; 10 bases match TRBD2. V was clipped by 10 bases and J by 2 bases; unmatched bases: 5. CDR1 SNHLY and CDR2 FYNNEI come from the germline V gene. The length of the CDR3 is 13 residues. This CDR3 is CATRTSGTYEQYF. In nucleotides, the CDR3 is TGTGCCACCAGGACTAGCGGAACCTACGAGCAGTACTTC.

The chain is built from TRBV7-2 and TRBJ2-3; possibly TRBD2 for D (7 bases). CDR3 length: 17 amino acids. Germline V gene data show CDR1 as SGHTA and CDR2 as FQGNSA. V lost 1 base and J 2 bases, leaving 16 bases between the germline ends. CDR3 nucleotides: TGTGCCAGCAGCTTAGGGGCGGGGCGGGGGCTCACAGATACGCAGTATTTT. Its translation is CASSLGAGRGLTDTQYF.

V usage is TRBV27 and J usage is TRBJ2-5; D is uncertain. V was cut by 1 base and J by 2 bases, with 11 bases left in between. This CDR3 is built from 15 residues. The germline V gene encodes CDR1 MNHEY and CDR2 SMNVEV (reference sequence). As DNA, the CDR3 is TGTGCCAGCAGTTTATTCCAAATGGGGCAAGAGACCCAGTACTTC. Its translation is CASSLFQMGQETQYF.

The chain has TRBV30 and TRBJ2-1; 7 bases are a match to TRBD2. The CDR3 runs to 17 residues. In germline, CDR1 is GTSNPN, CDR2 SVGIG (reference sequence). J gave up 2 bases and V 2 bases, and 12 bases lay outside the gene matches. The CDR3 protein is CAWSPVGLTSPYNEQFF. The DNA for the CDR3 is TGTGCCTGGAGTCCCGTGGGCCTGACTAGCCCCTACAATGAGCAGTTCTTC.

The chain employs TRBV28 and TRBJ2-3; tentatively, D is TRBD2 (5 bases). The germline gives CDR1 MDHEN, CDR2 SYDVKM. The CDR3 contains 13 residues. The V gene lost 8 bases and the J gene lost 0 bases, with 9 bases spanning the gap. The CDR3 region has the DNA TGTGCCAGCCATAGCGAGAGCACAGATACGCAGTATTTT. Its translation: CASHSESTDTQYF. The full variable domain, in which reference TRBV28 and TRBJ2-3 provide the parts outside the CDR3, is DVKVTQSSRYLVKRTGEKVFLECVQDMDHENMFWYRQDPGLGLRLIYFSYDVKMKEKGDIPEGYSVSREKKERFSLILESASTNQTSMYLCASHSESTDTQYFGPGTRLTVL.

The rearrangement uses TRBV20-1 and TRBJ2-1; 8 bases match TRBD2. V lost 3 bases, J lost 2 bases, and 9 bases stayed unmatched. This CDR3 spans 16 amino acids. Germline loops: CDR1 DFQATT, CDR2 SNEGSKA (reference sequence). As DNA, the CDR3 is TGCAGTGCTAGTATTAGCGGGACAACTCCCTACAATGAGCAGTTCTTC. As protein: CSASISGTTPYNEQFF.

This clonotype turned up a few times. This chain links TRBV20-1 with TRBJ2-7; D not resolved. The CDR3 contains 14 residues. V lost 6 bases, J lost 4 bases, and 19 bases lay in between. Germline CDR1 and CDR2: DFQATT and SNEGSKA (reference sequence). The CDR3 DNA is TGCAGTGCCTACTTTGCGAGTCAAGCTTACGAGCAGTACTTC. This gives the protein CSAYFASQAYEQYF.

The DNA for the CDR3 is TGCAGTGCTAGGGAACTAGCGGGGGACACAGATACGCAGTATTTT. Translating it yields CSARELAGDTDTQYF. The chain employs TRBV20-1 and TRBJ2-3; 11 bases fit TRBD2. V dropped 3 bases and J dropped 2; count of bases not matched to a gene: 4. The CDR3 is made up of 15 amino acids. CDR1 and CDR2 (germline): DFQATT, SNEGSKA (reference sequence).

The gene calls are TRBV7-9 and TRBJ1-2; 8 nucleotides match TRBD1. V was pared by 6 bases and J by 7 bases, with 10 bases of the junction left unmatched. The germline CDR1 and CDR2 sequences are SEHNR and FQNEAQ (reference sequence). The CDR3 has 14 residues. DNA for the CDR3: TGTGCCAGCAGTACCTACAGGGGGGGAGGTGGCTACACCTTC. The encoded protein is CASSTYRGGGGYTF.

The chain employs TRBV10-3 and TRBJ1-2; no firm D call. Trimming cost V 0 bases and J 5 bases, with 13 bases left between them. In germline, CDR1 is ENHRY, CDR2 SYGVKD. This CDR3 contains 15 residues. CDR3 coding DNA: TGTGCCATCAGTGAGTCGGGGTTCCCCTTATATGGCTACACCTTC. Residues: CAISESGFPLYGYTF.

The chain recombines TRBV12-3 or TRBV12-4 with TRBJ1-1, with D unresolved. The CDR3 consists of 13 residues. Trimming cost V 7 bases and J 11 bases, with 20 bases left between them. The CDR3 DNA follows: TGTGCCAGCACCTTGTCCGCCGCCCCCGGGGCTTTCTTT. Amino acids: CASTLSAAPGAFF.

This chain uses TRBV7-6 with TRBJ2-3, with a possible D match to TRBD1 (6 bases). This CDR3 has 14 amino acids. Germline V lookup: CDR1 SGHVS, CDR2 FNYEAQ. The ends were cut back, 5 bases at V and 3 bases at J, with 12 bases in the middle. The CDR3 coding sequence is TGTGCCAGCAGCGACAGGCGAGGTACAGATACGCAGTATTTT. Its protein product is CASSDRRGTDTQYF.

V usage is TRBV18 and J usage is TRBJ2-1, with 8 bases matching TRBD1. The CDR3 runs to 18 residues. The germline gives CDR1 KGHSH, CDR2 LQKENI. Trimming cost V 2 bases and J 4 bases; bases outside gene matches: 13. As DNA, the CDR3 is TGTGCCAGCTCACCATCCTTCGGGACAGGCCCTCGGTACAATGAGCAGTTCTTC. Its translation is CASSPSFGTGPRYNEQFF.

This clonotype appeared a single time. The rearrangement joins TRBV25-1 to TRBJ2-2, with D perhaps being TRBD1 or TRBD2 (6 bases each). Trimming left V 4 bases short and J 1 base short, with 10 bases between. Germline V gene data show CDR1 as MGHDK and CDR2 as SYGVNS. CDR3 size: 15 residues. CDR3 in DNA: TGTGCCAGCAGTGGGGCGGGACAGAACACCGGGGAGCTGTTTTTT. Encoded protein: CASSGAGQNTGELFF.

This rearrangement joins TRBV4-2 to TRBJ1-4; TRBD1 matches at 10 bases. The V and J ends lost 6 bases and 4 bases, in that order; junction bases with no gene match: 5. The CDR3 runs 15 residues. Germline CDR1 is LGHNA and CDR2 is YNFKEQ. This CDR3 reads CASRPGTGDNEKLFF. The CDR3 nucleotides read TGTGCCAGCAGACCCGGGACAGGGGATAATGAAAAACTGTTTTTT.

This chain joins TRBV20-1 and TRBJ2-1, with D possibly matching TRBD2 (6 bases). The length of the CDR3 is 14 residues. Trimming removed 6 bases at V and 8 bases at J, with 20 bases between. CDR1 is DFQATT, CDR2 SNEGSKA, per germline (reference sequence). The CDR3 here is CSARGIPGLDEQFF. The CDR3 nucleotides are TGCAGTGCCCGGGGGATACCCGGGTTAGATGAGCAGTTCTTC.

The V gene is TRBV4-3, the J gene TRBJ1-2; a weak D match, TRBD1 (6 bases). Germline V gene sequence: CDR1 LGHNA, CDR2 YSLEER. This CDR3 spans 15 amino acids. Trimming removed 1 base at V and 0 bases at J, with 9 bases between. Here the CDR3 reads CASSQGDITNYGYTF. The CDR3 DNA reads TGCGCCAGCAGCCAAGGGGACATCACTAACTATGGCTACACCTTC.